This TCR beta chain was sequenced for a study of metastatic and nonmetastatic thyroid tumors. Looking at the study overall: The authors compared repertoires across blood and tumor or nodule tissue from malignant and benign thyroid patients. Points from the study as a whole: Benign nodules reportedly had significantly lower TCR beta diversity than malignant thyroid tumors in blood and tumor.

Source study methods: CDR3 was compared across clinicopathological groups, and the resulting differences were used to build a distant-metastasis classifier for papillary thyroid cancer. TCRdb re-called the PCR reads with MiXCR. TCRdb, rather than the study authors, made the V and J calls. The sample includes about 37,000 clones, roughly 12% of them seen just once. V was pared by 2 bases and J by 1 base, with 11 bases between. This CDR3 is 16 amino acids long. This clone has ten or more counts. Antigen unknown. No treatment of any kind had been given to any patient before thyroid surgery. The chain employs TRBV12-3 or TRBV12-4 and TRBJ2-2; D may be TRBD2 (5 bases). Sequencing was done on a sample of blood. The source is a female donor with papillary thyroid cancer or a benign thyroid nodule (not recorded which). Some clones in this sample may be carry-over from other donors' samples. CDR3 coding DNA: TGTGCCAGCAGTTTAACGGCGGGCCTGAACACCGGGGAGCTGTTTTTT. Its translation: CASSLTAGLNTGELFF.